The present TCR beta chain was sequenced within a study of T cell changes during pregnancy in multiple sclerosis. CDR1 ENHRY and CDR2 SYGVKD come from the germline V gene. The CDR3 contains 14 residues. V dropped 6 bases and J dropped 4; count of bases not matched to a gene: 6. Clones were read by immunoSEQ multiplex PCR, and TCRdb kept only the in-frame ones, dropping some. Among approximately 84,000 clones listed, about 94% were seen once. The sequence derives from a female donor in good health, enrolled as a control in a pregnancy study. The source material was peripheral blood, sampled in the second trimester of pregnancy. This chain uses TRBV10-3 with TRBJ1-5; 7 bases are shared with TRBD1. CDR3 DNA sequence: TGTGCCATCAGGGGACAGCTTGGGAATCAGCCCCAGCATTTT. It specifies CAIRGQLGNQPQHF.